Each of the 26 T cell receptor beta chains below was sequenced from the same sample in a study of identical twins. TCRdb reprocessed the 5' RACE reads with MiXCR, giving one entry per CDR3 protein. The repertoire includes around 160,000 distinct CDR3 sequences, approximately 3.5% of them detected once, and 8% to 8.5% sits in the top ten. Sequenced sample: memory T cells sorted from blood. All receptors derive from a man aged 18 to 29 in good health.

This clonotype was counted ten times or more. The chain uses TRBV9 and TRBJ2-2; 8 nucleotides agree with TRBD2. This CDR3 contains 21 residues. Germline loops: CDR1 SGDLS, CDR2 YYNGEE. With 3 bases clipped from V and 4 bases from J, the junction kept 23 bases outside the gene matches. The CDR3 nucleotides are TGTGCCAGCAGCGGCTATGCAAGGGGAAAACAGCGGGAGCCCTCCACCGGGGAGCTGTTTTTT. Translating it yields CASSGYARGKQREPSTGELFF.

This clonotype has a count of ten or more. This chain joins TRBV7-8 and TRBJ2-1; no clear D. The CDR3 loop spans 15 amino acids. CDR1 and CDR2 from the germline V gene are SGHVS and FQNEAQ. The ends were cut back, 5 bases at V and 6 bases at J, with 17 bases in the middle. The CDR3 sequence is CASSTLTVAANEQFF. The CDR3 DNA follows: TGTGCCAGCAGCACGCTAACGGTGGCGGCCAATGAGCAGTTCTTC.

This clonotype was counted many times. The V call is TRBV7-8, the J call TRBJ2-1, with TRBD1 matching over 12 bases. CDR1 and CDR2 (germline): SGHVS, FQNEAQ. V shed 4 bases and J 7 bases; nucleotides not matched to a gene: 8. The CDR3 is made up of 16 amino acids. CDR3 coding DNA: TGTGCCAGCAGCTCCGAGGGACAGGGGGCGCGGAATGAGCAGTTCTTC. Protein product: CASSSEGQGARNEQFF.

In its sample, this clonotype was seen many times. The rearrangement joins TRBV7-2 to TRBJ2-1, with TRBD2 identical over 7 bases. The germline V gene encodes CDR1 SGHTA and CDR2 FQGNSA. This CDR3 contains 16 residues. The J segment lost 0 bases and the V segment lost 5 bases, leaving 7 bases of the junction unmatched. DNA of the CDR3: TGTGCCAGCAGCCAACGGAGCGGGGTCTCCTACAATGAGCAGTTCTTC. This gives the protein CASSQRSGVSYNEQFF.

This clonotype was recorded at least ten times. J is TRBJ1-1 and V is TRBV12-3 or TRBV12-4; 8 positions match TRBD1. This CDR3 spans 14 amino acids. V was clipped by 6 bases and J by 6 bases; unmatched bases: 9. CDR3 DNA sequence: TGTGCCAGCAGATACACACAGGGGGTTTCTGAAGCTTTCTTT. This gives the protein CASRYTQGVSEAFF.

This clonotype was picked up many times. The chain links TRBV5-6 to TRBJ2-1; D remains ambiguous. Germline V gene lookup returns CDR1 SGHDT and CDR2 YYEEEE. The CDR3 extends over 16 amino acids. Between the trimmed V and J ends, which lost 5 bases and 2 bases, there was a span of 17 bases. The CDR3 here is CASRKESDPPYNEQFF. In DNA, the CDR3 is TGTGCCAGCAGAAAAGAATCGGACCCCCCCTACAATGAGCAGTTCTTC. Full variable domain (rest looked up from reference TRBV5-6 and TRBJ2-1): DAGVTQSPTHLIKTRGQQVTLRCSPKSGHDTVSWYQQALGQGPQFIFQYYEEEERQRGNFPDRFSGHQFPNYSSELNVNALLLGDSALYLCASRKESDPPYNEQFFGPGTRLTVL.

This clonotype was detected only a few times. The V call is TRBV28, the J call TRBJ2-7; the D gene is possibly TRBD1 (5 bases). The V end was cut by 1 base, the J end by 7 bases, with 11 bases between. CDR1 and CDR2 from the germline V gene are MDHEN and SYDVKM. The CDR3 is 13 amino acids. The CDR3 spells CASSLSDTWEQYF. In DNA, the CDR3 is TGTGCCAGCAGTTTATCGGACACCTGGGAGCAGTACTTC.

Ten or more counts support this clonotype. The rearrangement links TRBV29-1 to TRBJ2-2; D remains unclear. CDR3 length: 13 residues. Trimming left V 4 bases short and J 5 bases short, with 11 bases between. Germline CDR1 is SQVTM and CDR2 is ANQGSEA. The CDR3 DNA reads TGCAGCGTTGCCCCCTCCTCAACCGGGGAGCTGTTTTTT. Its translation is CSVAPSSTGELFF.

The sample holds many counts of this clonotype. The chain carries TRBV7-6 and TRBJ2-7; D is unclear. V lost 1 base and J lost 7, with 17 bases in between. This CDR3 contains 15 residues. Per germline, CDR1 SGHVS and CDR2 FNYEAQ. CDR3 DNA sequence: TGTGCCAGCAGCTTAGAGGCCCTCTCGATGGGGGAGCAGTACGTC. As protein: CASSLEALSMGEQYV.

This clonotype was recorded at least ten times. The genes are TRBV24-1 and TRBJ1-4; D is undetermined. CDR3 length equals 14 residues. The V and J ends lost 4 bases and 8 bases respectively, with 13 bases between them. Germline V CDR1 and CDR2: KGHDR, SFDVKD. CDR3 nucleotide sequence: TGTGCCACCAGTGAGGGCAAAAAGCCCGAAAAACTGTTTTTT. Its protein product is CATSEGKKPEKLFF.

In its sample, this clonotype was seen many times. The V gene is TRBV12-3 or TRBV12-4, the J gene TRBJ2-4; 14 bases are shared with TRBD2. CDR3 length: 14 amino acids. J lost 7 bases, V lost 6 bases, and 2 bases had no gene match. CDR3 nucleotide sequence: TGTGCCAGCAGAAGGACTAGCGGGAGGAACATTCAGTACTTC. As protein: CASRRTSGRNIQYF.

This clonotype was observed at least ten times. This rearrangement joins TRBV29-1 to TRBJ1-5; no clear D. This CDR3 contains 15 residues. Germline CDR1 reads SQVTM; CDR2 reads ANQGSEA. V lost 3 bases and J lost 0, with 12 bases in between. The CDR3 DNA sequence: TGCAGCGTTGAGCTAGGGATTGGTAGCAATCAGCCCCAGCATTTT. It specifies CSVELGIGSNQPQHF.

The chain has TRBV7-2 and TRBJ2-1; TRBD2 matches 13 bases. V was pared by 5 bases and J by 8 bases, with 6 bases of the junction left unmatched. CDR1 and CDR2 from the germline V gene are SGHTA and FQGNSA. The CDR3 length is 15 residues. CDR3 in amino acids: CASSPRTSGSYEQFF. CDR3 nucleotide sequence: TGTGCCAGCAGCCCCCGGACTAGCGGGAGTTATGAGCAGTTCTTC.

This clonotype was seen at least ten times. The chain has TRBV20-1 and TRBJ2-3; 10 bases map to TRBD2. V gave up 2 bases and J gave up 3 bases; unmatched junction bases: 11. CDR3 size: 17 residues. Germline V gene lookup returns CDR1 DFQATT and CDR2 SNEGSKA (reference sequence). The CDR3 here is CSARTSGRAGGTDTQYF. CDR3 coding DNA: TGCAGTGCTAGAACAAGCGGGAGGGCCGGTGGAACAGATACGCAGTATTTT.

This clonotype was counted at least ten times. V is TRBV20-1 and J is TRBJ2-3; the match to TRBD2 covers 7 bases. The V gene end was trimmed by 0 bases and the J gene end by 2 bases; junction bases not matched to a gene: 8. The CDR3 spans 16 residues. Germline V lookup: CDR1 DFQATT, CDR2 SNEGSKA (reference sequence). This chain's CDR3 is CSARDGKLAITDTQYF. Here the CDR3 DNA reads TGCAGTGCTAGAGATGGGAAACTAGCGATCACAGATACGCAGTATTTT.

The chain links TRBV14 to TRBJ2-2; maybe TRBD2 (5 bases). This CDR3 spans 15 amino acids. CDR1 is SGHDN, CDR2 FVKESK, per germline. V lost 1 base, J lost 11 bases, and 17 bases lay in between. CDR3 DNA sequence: TGTGCCAGCAGCCAAGTGTCGGGCGGAGGTGGAGAGCTGTTTTTT. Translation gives CASSQVSGGGGELFF.

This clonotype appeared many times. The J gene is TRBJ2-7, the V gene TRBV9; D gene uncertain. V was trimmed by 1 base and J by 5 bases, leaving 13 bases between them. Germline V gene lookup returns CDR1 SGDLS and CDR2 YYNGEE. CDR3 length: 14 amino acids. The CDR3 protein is CASSVYPSYDEQYF. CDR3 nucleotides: TGTGCCAGCAGCGTATATCCCAGCTACGACGAGCAGTACTTC.

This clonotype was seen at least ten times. The CDR3 loop reads CASSQEDRRASTGELFF. The CDR3, as DNA: TGCGCCAGCAGCCAAGAGGACCGCCGCGCGTCCACCGGGGAGCTGTTTTTT. The rearrangement joins TRBV4-1 to TRBJ2-2, with no clear D. V was shortened by 0 bases and J by 4 bases, with 15 bases between the two germline ends. CDR1 is MGHRA and CDR2 is YSYEKL in the germline V gene. The CDR3 sequence is 17 residues long.

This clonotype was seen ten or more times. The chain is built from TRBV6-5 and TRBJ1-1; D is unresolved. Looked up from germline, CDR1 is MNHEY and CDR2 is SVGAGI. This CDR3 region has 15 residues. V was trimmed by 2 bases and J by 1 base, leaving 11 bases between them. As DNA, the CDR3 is TGTGCCAGCAGTTACGATTGGTCAGAGAACACTGAAGCTTTCTTT. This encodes CASSYDWSENTEAFF.

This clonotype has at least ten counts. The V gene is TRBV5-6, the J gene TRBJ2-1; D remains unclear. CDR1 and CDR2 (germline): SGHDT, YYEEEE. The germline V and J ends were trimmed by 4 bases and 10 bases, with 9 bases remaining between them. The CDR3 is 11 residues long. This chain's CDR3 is CASSQTREQFF. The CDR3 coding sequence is TGTGCCAGCAGCCAAACGAGGGAGCAGTTCTTC.

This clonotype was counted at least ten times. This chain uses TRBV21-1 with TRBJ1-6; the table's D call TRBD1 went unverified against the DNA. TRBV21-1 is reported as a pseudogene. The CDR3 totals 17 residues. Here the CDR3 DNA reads TGTGCCAGCAGCAAAGTCTCTGAGGGGAAAGGGAATTCACCCCTCCACTTT. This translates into CASSKVSEGKGNSPLHF.

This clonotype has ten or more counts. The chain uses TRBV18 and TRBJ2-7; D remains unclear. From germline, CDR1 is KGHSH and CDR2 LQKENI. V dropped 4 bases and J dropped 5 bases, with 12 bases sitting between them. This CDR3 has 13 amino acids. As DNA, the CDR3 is TGTGCCAGCTCACTCGTCGGGCGCGACGAGCAGTACTTC. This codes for CASSLVGRDEQYF.

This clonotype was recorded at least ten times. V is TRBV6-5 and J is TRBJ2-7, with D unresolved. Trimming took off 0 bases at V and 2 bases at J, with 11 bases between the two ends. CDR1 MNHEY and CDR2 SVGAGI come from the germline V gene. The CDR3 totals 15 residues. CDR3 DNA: TGTGCCAGCAGTTACTCGCACAGAAATACCTACGAGCAGTACTTC. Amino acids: CASSYSHRNTYEQYF.

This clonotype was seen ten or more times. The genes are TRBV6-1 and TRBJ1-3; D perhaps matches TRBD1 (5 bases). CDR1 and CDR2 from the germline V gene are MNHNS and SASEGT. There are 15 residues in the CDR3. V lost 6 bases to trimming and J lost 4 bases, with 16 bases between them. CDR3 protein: CASRGSQGAGNTIYF. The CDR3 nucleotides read TGTGCCAGCAGGGGAAGCCAGGGAGCCGGAAACACCATATATTTT.

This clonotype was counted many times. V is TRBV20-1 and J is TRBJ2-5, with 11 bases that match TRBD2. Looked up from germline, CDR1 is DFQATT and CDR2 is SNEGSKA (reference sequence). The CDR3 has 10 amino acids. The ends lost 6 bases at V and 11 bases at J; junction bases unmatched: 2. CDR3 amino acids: CSATSGAQYF. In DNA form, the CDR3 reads TGCAGTGCGACTAGCGGGGCACAGTACTTC.

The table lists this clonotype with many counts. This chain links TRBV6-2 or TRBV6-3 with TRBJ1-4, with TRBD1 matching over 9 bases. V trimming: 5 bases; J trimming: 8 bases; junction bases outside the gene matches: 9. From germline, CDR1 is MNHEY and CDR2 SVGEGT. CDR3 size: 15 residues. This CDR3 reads CASSDAGTGLEKLFF. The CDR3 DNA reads TGTGCCAGCAGTGACGCCGGGACAGGGCTCGAAAAACTGTTTTTT.